These 23 T cell receptor beta chains were sequenced from one sample in a study of cytomegalovirus exposure and HLA in healthy donors. Using immunoSEQ multiplex PCR, the repertoire was profiled, and TCRdb retains in-frame clones only, with some absent. This table holds approximately 65,000 clones, 96% found once. Sequenced input: PBMCs. These receptors all stem from a young woman in good health and CMV-seropositive.

The CDR3 DNA reads as TGTGCCAGCAGTTATTCCCTGGGACAGGGTTTTAAGGGCTACACCTTC. Translated, it gives CASSYSLGQGFKGYTF. V usage is TRBV6-6 and J usage is TRBJ1-2; 9 bases line up with TRBD1. Germline V lookup: CDR1 MNHNY, CDR2 SVGAGI (reference sequence). The trim removed 3 bases at V and 8 bases at J, leaving 13 bases unmatched. The CDR3 contains 16 residues.

The CDR3: CASSLAGTSVITDTQYF. CDR3 sequence (DNA): TGTGCCAGCAGCTTAGCGGGGACTAGCGTAATCACAGATACGCAGTATTTT. V and J are TRBV7-2 and TRBJ2-3; TRBD2 matches 10 bases. From germline, CDR1 is SGHTA and CDR2 FQGNSA. The CDR3 totals 17 residues. The junction had 5 bases not matched to a gene; V was cut back by 0 bases and J by 2 bases.

The chain has TRBV10-3 and TRBJ2-7; D call uncertain. Trimming left V 8 bases short and J 3 bases short, with 14 bases between. The length of the CDR3 is 13 residues. The germline V gene has CDR1 ENHRY and CDR2 SYGVKD. CDR3 loop: CAISAPDNYEQYF. The CDR3 nucleotides read TGTGCCATCTCAGCCCCTGACAACTACGAGCAGTACTTC.

In this sample, this clone turned up once. Mismatch with germline at one junction end may stem from a read error. The chain links TRBV19 to TRBJ2-1; TRBD2 agrees at 10 bases. CDR1 and CDR2 (germline): LNHDA, SQIVND (reference sequence). This CDR3 spans 11 amino acids. The CDR3 DNA reads TGTGCCAGTAGTACCGGGACTAGCGAGGTCTTC. It specifies CASSTGTSEVF. The full variable domain, completed using reference TRBV19 and TRBJ2-1, is DGGITQSPKYLFRKEGQNVTLSCEQNLNHDAMYWYRQDPGQGLRLIYYSQIVNDFQKGDIAEGYSVSREKKESFPLTVTSAQKNPTAFYLCASSTGTSEVFGPGTRLTVL.

The gene calls are TRBV21-1 and TRBJ2-3; the tabulated D call, TRBD1, remains unverified against the DNA. TRBV21-1 is a pseudogene. The CDR3 spans 16 residues. The CDR3 DNA follows: TGTGCCAGCAGCGCCACCGGGACAGGGCCGGCAGATACGCAGTATTTT. As protein: CASSATGTGPADTQYF.

The rearrangement uses TRBV12-2 and TRBJ1-4. TRBV12-2 is recorded as a pseudogene. The CDR3 runs 16 residues. This CDR3 is CASRPRPPGCNEKLFF. The CDR3 DNA follows: TGTGCAAGTCGCCCCCGACCCCCGGGATGCAATGAAAAACTGTTTTTT.

The chain's CDR3 is CASSHFGRGGRELFF. Written as DNA, the CDR3 is TGTGCCAGCAGCCATTTTGGCAGGGGCGGCCGGGAGCTGTTTTTT. The rearrangement uses TRBV11-2 and TRBJ2-2; weak D call: TRBD1 (6 bases). The CDR3 length is 15 residues. Germline V lookup: CDR1 SGHAT, CDR2 FQNNGV. Between the trimmed V and J ends, which lost 5 bases and 9 bases, there was a span of 19 bases.

This chain uses TRBV11-3 with TRBJ2-7, with 7 nucleotides matching TRBD2. Germline lookup yields CDR1 SGHNT and CDR2 YENEEA. The CDR3 is 15 amino acids. Trimming removed 4 bases from V and 4 bases from J; junction bases left unmatched: 10. The CDR3 nucleotides read TGTGCCAGCAGCTCTGGCGGGAGTTTCAAATACGAGCAGTACTTC. Protein product: CASSSGGSFKYEQYF.

In its sample, this clone was seen once. The V gene is TRBV27, the J gene TRBJ2-7; 10 bases line up with TRBD2. The V gene end was trimmed by 1 base and the J gene end by 7 bases; junction bases not matched to a gene: 10. Germline V gene sequence: CDR1 MNHEY, CDR2 SMNVEV (reference sequence). The CDR3 is 16 amino acids. Here the CDR3 DNA reads TGTGCCAGCAGTTTATTGGGTAGCGGGAGGCAAGGGGAGCAGTACTTC. It encodes CASSLLGSGRQGEQYF.

J is TRBJ2-5 and V is TRBV7-9; D possibly corresponds to TRBD1 (6 bases). V was clipped by 1 base and J by 5 bases, with 11 bases between them. The CDR3 is made up of 14 amino acids. Germline values: CDR1 SEHNR, CDR2 FQNEAQ (reference sequence). The CDR3 protein is CASSLGGLGETQYF. The CDR3 DNA follows: TGTGCCAGCAGCTTAGGGGGGCTAGGGGAGACCCAGTACTTC.

CDR3 DNA sequence: TGTGCCAGCAGGAAAGCCGGGAGAACTAATGAAAAACTGTTTTTT. Its translation is CASRKAGRTNEKLFF. V usage is TRBV7-9 and J usage is TRBJ1-4, with D unclear. The CDR3 extends over 15 amino acids. V was shortened by 6 bases and J by 1 base, with 12 bases between the two germline ends. The germline gives CDR1 SEHNR, CDR2 FQNEAQ (reference sequence).

J is TRBJ2-5 and V is TRBV11-1, with D uncertain. The CDR3 extends over 17 amino acids. V was trimmed by 3 bases and J by 4 bases, leaving 21 bases between them. CDR1 and CDR2 (germline): SGHAT, FQDESV (reference sequence). This CDR3 reads CASSLNLESYEPETQYF. CDR3 in DNA: TGTGCCAGCAGCTTGAATCTTGAGAGCTACGAACCAGAGACCCAGTACTTC.

The chain employs TRBV4-3 and TRBJ2-1; 10 bases align to TRBD1. The V segment lost 3 bases and the J segment 16 bases; nucleotides outside the gene matches: 9. The CDR3 covers 13 residues. The germline V gene encodes CDR1 LGHNA and CDR2 YSLEER. The CDR3 DNA reads as TGCGCCAGCAGCCAGGGGAGGGGACAGGGGCCTTTCTTC. Translated, it gives CASSQGRGQGPFF.

V gene TRBV7-2 combines with J gene TRBJ2-3; D not resolved. The CDR3 is 13 amino acids. Trimming took 1 base from V and 3 from J, leaving 5 bases between them. Per germline, CDR1 SGHTA and CDR2 FQGNSA. The CDR3 protein is CASSLVSTDTQYF. CDR3 DNA: TGTGCCAGCAGCTTAGTATCGACAGATACGCAGTATTTT.

V usage is TRBV21-1 and J usage is TRBJ2-4; the table's D call TRBD2 went unverified against the DNA. TRBV21-1 corresponds to a pseudogene. CDR3 size: 19 residues. DNA of the CDR3: TGTGCCAGCAGCGGGCAGCGGGAGGACGATACATTAGCCAAAAACATTCAGTACTTC. This encodes CASSGQREDDTLAKNIQYF.

This sequence joins TRBV30 and TRBJ2-7, with TRBD1 matching over 7 bases. Losses at the gene ends were 2 bases for V and 1 base for J; bases not matched to a gene: 8. The CDR3 contains 15 residues. Germline assignment: CDR1 GTSNPN and CDR2 SVGIG (reference sequence). CDR3 sequence (DNA): TGTGCCTGGAGTATACCCCGGGACAGTTCCTACGAGCAGTACTTC. As protein: CAWSIPRDSSYEQYF. Full variable domain (outside the CDR3, taken from reference TRBV30 and TRBJ2-7): SQTIHQWPATLVQPVGSPLSLECTVEGTSNPNLYWYRQAAGRGLQLLFYSVGIGQISSEVPQNLSASRPQDRQFILSSKKLLLSDSGFYLCAWSIPRDSSYEQYFGPGTRLTVT.

This clone came up once. The CDR3 protein is CATSTSQGGSWGYEQYF. CDR3 nucleotides: TGTGCCACCAGCACTTCCCAAGGCGGGAGTTGGGGCTACGAGCAGTACTTC. The rearrangement links TRBV15 to TRBJ2-7, with TRBD2 matching 7 bases. V lost 4 bases and J lost 3; bases outside the gene matches: 15. The CDR3 length is 17 residues. CDR1 LNHNV and CDR2 YYDKDF come from the germline V gene (reference sequence). Looking up the rest from reference TRBV15 and TRBJ2-7 gives the full variable domain: DAMVIQNPRYQVTQFGKPVTLSCSQTLNHNVMYWYQQKSSQAPKLLFHYYDKDFNNEADTPDNFQSRRPNTSFCFLDIRSPGLGDTAMYLCATSTSQGGSWGYEQYFGPGTRLTVT.

This clone was detected once. The chain has TRBV5-1 and TRBJ2-7, with D unresolved. The V gene's germline CDR1 is SGHRS and CDR2 YFSETQ. Trimming shortened V by 5 bases and J by 4 bases, and 16 bases separated the two germline ends. The CDR3 totals 14 residues. This CDR3 is CASRLGAVEYEQYF. The CDR3 DNA sequence: TGCGCCAGCAGACTCGGCGCGGTCGAATACGAGCAGTACTTC.

The rearrangement joins TRBV6-5 to TRBJ2-1; TRBD1 matches at 8 bases. The CDR3 is 15 amino acids. Germline CDR1 is MNHEY and CDR2 is SVGAGI. Trimming removed 7 bases from V and 6 bases from J; junction bases left unmatched: 11. The CDR3 DNA follows: TGTGCCAGCACCCTAGACAGGGGACGCTTCAATGAGCAGTTCTTC. Translated: CASTLDRGRFNEQFF.

V gene TRBV21-1 combines with J gene TRBJ2-7; the D segment call TRBD2 is taken from the table without a DNA check. TRBV21-1 is a pseudogene. The CDR3 consists of 16 residues. The CDR3 coding sequence is TGTGCCAGCAGCTCGAAAACCGGGTACCCCACCTACGAGCAGTACTTC. Encoded protein: CASSSKTGYPTYEQYF.

As DNA, the CDR3 is TGCGCCAGCAGCCAAGATGTCAGGGAGGCGCGAGGGGCTTTCTTT. As protein: CASSQDVREARGAFF. The chain joins TRBV4-1 to TRBJ1-1; D possibly corresponds to TRBD1 (5 bases). V was clipped by 0 bases and J by 11 bases, with 19 bases between them. Germline CDR1 is MGHRA and CDR2 is YSYEKL. This CDR3 comprises 15 residues.

The V and J genes are TRBV5-5 and TRBJ2-7; 9 bases line up with TRBD2. Germline V gene data show CDR1 as SGHKS and CDR2 as YYEKEE (reference sequence). V shed 1 base, J shed 1 base, and the junction held 3 bases outside the gene matches. The CDR3 loop spans 15 amino acids. CDR3 in DNA: TGTGCCAGCAGCTTGTTCGCGGGAGGGTCCTACGAGCAGTACTTC. This codes for CASSLFAGGSYEQYF.

The chain carries TRBV7-3 and TRBJ2-1; 13 nucleotides line up with TRBD2. CDR1 is SGHTA, CDR2 FQGTGA, per germline. The CDR3 contains 15 residues. V dropped 4 bases and J dropped 8; count of bases not matched to a gene: 5. The CDR3 DNA is TGTGCCAGCAGCTCCGGACTAGCGGGAGTGGATGAGCAGTTCTTC. This sequence encodes CASSSGLAGVDEQFF.